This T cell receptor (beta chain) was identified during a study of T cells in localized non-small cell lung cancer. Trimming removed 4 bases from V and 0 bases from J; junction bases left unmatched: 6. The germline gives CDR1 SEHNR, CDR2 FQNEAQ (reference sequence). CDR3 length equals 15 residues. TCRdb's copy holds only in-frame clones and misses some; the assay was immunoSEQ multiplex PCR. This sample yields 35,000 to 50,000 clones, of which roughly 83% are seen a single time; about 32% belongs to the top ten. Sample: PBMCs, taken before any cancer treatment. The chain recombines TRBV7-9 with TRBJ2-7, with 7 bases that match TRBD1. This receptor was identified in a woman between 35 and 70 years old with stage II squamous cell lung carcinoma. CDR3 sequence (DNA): TGTGCCAGCAGCTCCGACAGGGCTTCCTCCTACGAGCAGTACTTC. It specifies CASSSDRASSYEQYF.